These 2 T cell receptor beta chains originate from one sample sequenced in a study of OX40 agonist ivuxolimab in advanced cancers. Some clones are missing from TCRdb's copy, which holds only in-frame ones; the method was immunoSEQ multiplex PCR. The table lists approximately 60,000 clones, approximately 86% of them singletons. Here the sequenced sample was CD4+ or CD8+ T cells sorted from blood, taken in a trial of the OX40 agonist ivuxolimab. The receptors were gathered from an adult with an advanced solid tumor such as melanoma, head and neck, liver or kidney cancer.

The chain carries TRBV7-8 and TRBJ2-7, with unresolved D. V gave up 1 base and J gave up 6 bases, with 4 bases separating them. This CDR3 is 11 amino acids long. CDR1 and CDR2 from the germline V gene are SGHVS and FQNEAQ. CDR3: CASSLVLEQYF. The CDR3 region has the DNA TGTGCCAGCAGCTTAGTCCTCGAGCAGTACTTC.

The J gene is TRBJ2-1, the V gene TRBV27; D ambiguous. Germline V lookup: CDR1 MNHEY, CDR2 SMNVEV (reference sequence). The V gene lost 6 bases and the J gene lost 8 bases, with 14 bases spanning the gap. The CDR3 sequence is 13 residues long. For the CDR3, the DNA is TGTGCCAGCAGAGCGTTAGGTTTGGATGAGCAGTTCTTC. It yields the protein CASRALGLDEQFF.